The rows below give T cell receptor beta chains drawn from one sample of a study of T cells in Graves' hyperthyroidism and ophthalmopathy. TCRdb fed the multiplex PCR reads into MiXCR, producing one record per CDR3 protein. This table has a few hundred thousand distinct CDR3 sequences, less than 25% appearing once. What was sequenced was blood. These receptor sequences come from a man younger than 35 with Graves' hyperthyroidism. The CDR3 runs from the conserved cysteine through the conserved F or W. The D gene is left open where the match is weak. Size is omitted from some rows. Given values are once, few, many or a class for expanded clones.

J | V | D | size | CDR3 | DNA
TRBJ1-2 | TRBV6-1 | - | - | CASSARHVLSNYGYTF | TGTGCCAGCAGTGCCAGACACGTTCTTTCTAACTATGGCTACACCTTC
TRBJ1-2 | TRBV19 | - | many | CASSPGVGNYGYTF | TGTGCCAGTAGTCCAGGGGTCGGTAACTATGGCTACACCTTC
TRBJ1-1 | TRBV6-1 | - | many | CASSERGVNTEAFF | TGTGCCAGCAGCGAGAGGGGGGTGAACACTGAAGCTTTCTTT
TRBJ2-7 | TRBV12-3/TRBV12-4 | - | few | CASSLLQGRNEQYF | TGTGCCAGCAGTTTATTACAGGGTCGCAACGAGCAGTACTTC
TRBJ2-2 | TRBV30 | - | few | CAWSWRNTGELFF | TGTGCCTGGAGTTGGAGGAACACCGGGGAGCTGTTTTTT
TRBJ1-5 | TRBV12-3/TRBV12-4 | - | many | CASSLRRGLGNQPQHF | TGTGCCAGCAGTTTGAGGCGAGGGTTGGGCAATCAGCCCCAGCATTTT
TRBJ2-7 | TRBV4-2 | - | - | CASSQEGEAPYEQYF | TGTGCCAGCAGCCAAGAAGGGGAGGCTCCCTACGAGCAGTACTTC
TRBJ1-1 | TRBV12-3/TRBV12-4 | - | once | CASRKNTGDTEAFF | TGTGCCAGCAGAAAAAATACGGGGGACACTGAAGCTTTCTTT
TRBJ1-1 | TRBV7-8 | - | many | CASSLMGQMNTEAFF | TGTGCCAGCAGCTTGATGGGGCAGATGAACACTGAAGCTTTCTTT
TRBJ1-1 | TRBV3-1 | - | few | CASSHSGTLNTEAFF | TGTGCCAGCAGCCACTCCGGGACCCTTAACACTGAAGCTTTCTTT
TRBJ2-7 | TRBV27 | - | many | CASSTTGVYEQYF | TGTGCCAGCAGTACCACAGGAGTCTACGAGCAGTACTTC
TRBJ2-7 | TRBV6-1 | TRBD1 | - | CASSTGTVFSYEQYF | TGTGCCAGCAGTACCGGGACAGTGTTCTCCTACGAGCAGTACTTC
TRBJ2-7 | TRBV6-1 | - | - | CATRERYEQYF | TGTGCCACTAGAGAGAGGTACGAGCAGTACTTC
TRBJ1-2 | TRBV4-1 | TRBD1 | many | CASSQGQGVYGYTF | TGCGCCAGCAGCCAAGGACAGGGGGTATATGGCTACACCTTC
TRBJ2-7 | TRBV6-5 | TRBD1 | - | CASSYGTGDYEQYF | TGTGCCAGCAGTTACGGGACAGGCGACTACGAGCAGTACTTC
TRBJ2-7 | TRBV6-5 | - | many | CASSYGTGPYEQYF | TGTGCCAGCAGTTACGGGACGGGACCCTACGAGCAGTACTTC
TRBJ1-3 | TRBV7-9 | - | - | CASSLRSKPGNTIYF | TGTGCCAGCAGCCTTAGGAGTAAACCTGGAAACACCATATATTTT
TRBJ1-3 | TRBV14 | - | many | CASTRRPGNTIYF | TGTGCCAGCACCCGCCGACCTGGAAACACCATATATTTT
TRBJ1-5 | TRBV20-1 | - | many | CSADAAGVYNQPQHF | TGCAGTGCGGACGCGGCCGGGGTGTACAATCAGCCCCAGCATTTT
TRBJ1-1 | TRBV7-9 | - | - | CASSPPPRNTEAFF | TGTGCCAGCAGCCCTCCCCCTAGGAACACTGAAGCTTTCTTT
TRBJ2-7 | TRBV28 | TRBD1 | - | CASSYPGQGSLVEQYF | TGTGCCAGCAGTTACCCGGGACAGGGATCGTTGGTAGAGCAGTACTTC
TRBJ2-7 | TRBV12-3/TRBV12-4 | TRBD1 | many | CASSLMGQGLYEQYF | TGTGCCAGCAGTTTAATGGGACAGGGGCTGTACGAGCAGTACTTC
TRBJ1-5 | TRBV5-6 | - | many | CASSLYRADQPQHF | TGTGCCAGCAGTCTATACAGGGCCGATCAGCCCCAGCATTTT
TRBJ2-7 | TRBV7-9 | TRBD2 | many | CASRRETYEQYF | TGTGCCAGCAGGCGGGAGACCTACGAGCAGTACTTC
TRBJ2-7 | TRBV2 | - | many | CASSRVKGRMEQYF | TGTGCCAGCAGTCGAGTGAAGGGGAGGATGGAGCAGTACTTC
TRBJ1-1 | TRBV12-3/TRBV12-4 | - | many | CASSFSGLNTEAFF | TGTGCCAGCAGTTTCTCGGGGCTAAACACTGAAGCTTTCTTT
TRBJ2-7 | TRBV7-3 | - | - | CASSLYPRYEQYF | TGTGCCAGCAGCTTATATCCCCGCTACGAGCAGTACTTC
TRBJ1-5 | TRBV11-2 | TRBD1 | many | CASSLYGTGSNQPQHF | TGTGCCAGCAGCTTATATGGGACAGGGAGCAATCAGCCCCAGCATTTT
TRBJ2-5 | TRBV12-3/TRBV12-4 | TRBD1 | many | CASSRDRSVETQYF | TGTGCCAGCAGTCGGGACAGGTCTGTAGAGACCCAGTACTTC
TRBJ2-5 | TRBV11-2 | - | many | CASSLGPDTQYF | TGTGCCAGCAGCTTAGGCCCTGATACCCAGTACTTC
TRBJ1-2 | TRBV27 | TRBD1 | - | CASSSTGGAHYGYTF | TGTGCCAGCAGTTCCACAGGGGGCGCCCACTATGGCTACACCTTC
TRBJ2-5 | TRBV2 | TRBD2 | - | CASSVQAGRLETQYF | TGTGCCAGCAGTGTACAAGCGGGGCGGCTTGAGACCCAGTACTTC
TRBJ2-7 | TRBV20-1 | - | many | CSAPGRRSSYEQYF | TGCAGTGCCCCCGGTCGGCGGAGCTCCTACGAGCAGTACTTC
TRBJ1-2 | TRBV4-1 | TRBD1 | many | CASSQPTGANYGYTF | TGCGCCAGCAGCCAACCTACAGGGGCTAACTATGGCTACACCTTC
TRBJ2-7 | TRBV12-3/TRBV12-4 | - | many | CASSWGRVQYF | TGTGCCAGCAGTTGGGGGCGGGTGCAGTACTTC
TRBJ1-5 | TRBV6-5 | - | many | CASSYGENQPQHF | TGTGCCAGCAGTTACGGAGAGAATCAGCCCCAGCATTTT
TRBJ1-1 | TRBV5-1 | - | few | CASSLAGQNTEAFF | TGCGCCAGCAGCTTGGCGGGACAGAACACTGAAGCTTTCTTT